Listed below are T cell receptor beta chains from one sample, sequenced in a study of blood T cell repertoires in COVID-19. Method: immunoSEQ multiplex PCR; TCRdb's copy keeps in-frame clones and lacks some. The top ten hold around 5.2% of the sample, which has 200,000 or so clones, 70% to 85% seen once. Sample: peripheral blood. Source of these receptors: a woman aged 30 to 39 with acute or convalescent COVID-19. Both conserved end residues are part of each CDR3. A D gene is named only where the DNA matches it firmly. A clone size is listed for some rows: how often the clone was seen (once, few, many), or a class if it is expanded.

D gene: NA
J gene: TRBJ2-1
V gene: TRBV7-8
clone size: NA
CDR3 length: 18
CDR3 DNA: TGTGCCAGCAGCTTAGTGGTTACGGCAGGACTCCCCTACAATGAGCAGTTCTTC
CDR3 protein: CASSLVVTAGLPYNEQFF

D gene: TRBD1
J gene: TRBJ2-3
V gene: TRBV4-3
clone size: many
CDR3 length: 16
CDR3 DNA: TGCGCCAGCAGCCAAGGCATGGGCAGGGGGCCAGATACGCAGTATTTT
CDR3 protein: CASSQGMGRGPDTQYF

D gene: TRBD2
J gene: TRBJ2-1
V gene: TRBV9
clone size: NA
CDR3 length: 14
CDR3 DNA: TGTGCCAGCAGCGGGACTAGTACGTTAGATGAGCAGTTCTTC
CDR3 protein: CASSGTSTLDEQFF

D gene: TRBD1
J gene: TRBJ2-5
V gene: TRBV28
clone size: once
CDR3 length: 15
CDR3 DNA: TGTGCCAGCAGCCCCCCCCCAGGGGGCTTGGAGACCCAGTACTTC
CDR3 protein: CASSPPPGGLETQYF

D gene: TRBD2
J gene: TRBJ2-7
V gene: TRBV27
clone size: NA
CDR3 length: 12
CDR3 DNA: TGTGCCACCGTACGGGGAGGGCCGGGTCGGTACTTC
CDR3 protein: CATVRGGPGRYF

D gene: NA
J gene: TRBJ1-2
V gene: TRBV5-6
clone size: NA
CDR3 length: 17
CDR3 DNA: TGTGCCAGCAGCTTGCTCGGTGGGGGGGCTTCGCCAGTAAGCTACACCTTC
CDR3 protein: CASSLLGGGASPVSYTF

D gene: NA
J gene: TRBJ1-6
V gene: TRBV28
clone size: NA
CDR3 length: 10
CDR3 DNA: TGTGCCTCAGGGGCCTCACCCCTCCACTTT
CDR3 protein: CASGASPLHF

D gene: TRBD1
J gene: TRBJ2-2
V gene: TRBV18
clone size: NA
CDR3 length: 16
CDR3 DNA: TGTGCCAGCTCACCTCGACAGGGGGCGGACACCGGGGAGCTGTTTTTT
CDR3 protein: CASSPRQGADTGELFF

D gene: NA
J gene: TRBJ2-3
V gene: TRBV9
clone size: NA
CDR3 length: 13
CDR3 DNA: TGTGCCAGCAGCGTTTTAAGCACAGATACGCAGTATTTT
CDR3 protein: CASSVLSTDTQYF

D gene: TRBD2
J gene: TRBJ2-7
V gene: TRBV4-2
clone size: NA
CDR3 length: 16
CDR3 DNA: TGTGCCAGCAGCCAAGGCTCTAGCGGGAGTCTCTCCGAGCAGTACTTC
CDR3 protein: CASSQGSSGSLSEQYF

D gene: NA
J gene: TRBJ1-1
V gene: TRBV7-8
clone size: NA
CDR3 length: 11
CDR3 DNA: TGTGCCAGCAGCTACGGTGCTGAAGCTTTCTTT
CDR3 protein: CASSYGAEAFF

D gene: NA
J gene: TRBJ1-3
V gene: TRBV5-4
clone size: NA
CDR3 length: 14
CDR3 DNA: TGTGCCAGCAGCTTCAGGGAGGCCGGAAACACCATATATTTT
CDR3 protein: CASSFREAGNTIYF

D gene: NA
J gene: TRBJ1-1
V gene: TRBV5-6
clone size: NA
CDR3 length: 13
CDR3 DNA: TGTGCCAGCAGCTTATGGACAGTATGGGAAGCTTTCTTT
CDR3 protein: CASSLWTVWEAFF

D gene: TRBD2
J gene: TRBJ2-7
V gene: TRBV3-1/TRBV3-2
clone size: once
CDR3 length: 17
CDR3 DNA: TGTGCCAGCAGCCAACCCAGCGGGGCGGGAAGGGCGTACGAGCAGTACTTC
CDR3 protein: CASSQPSGAGRAYEQYF

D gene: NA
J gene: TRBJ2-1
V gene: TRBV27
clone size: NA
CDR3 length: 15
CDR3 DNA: TGTGCCAGCAGTTTTGATCGTGCGGGCCTGGGTGAGCAGTTCTTC
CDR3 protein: CASSFDRAGLGEQFF

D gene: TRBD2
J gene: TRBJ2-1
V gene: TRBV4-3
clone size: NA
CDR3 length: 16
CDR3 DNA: TGCGCCAGCAGCCAACGAGTAGCGGGAGCGTCAGGGGAGCAGTTCTTC
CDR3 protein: CASSQRVAGASGEQFF

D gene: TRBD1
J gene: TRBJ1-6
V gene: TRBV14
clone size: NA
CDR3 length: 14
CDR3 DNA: TGTGCCAGCAGTCCCGACAGGGGACGTTCACCCCTCCACTTT
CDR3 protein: CASSPDRGRSPLHF

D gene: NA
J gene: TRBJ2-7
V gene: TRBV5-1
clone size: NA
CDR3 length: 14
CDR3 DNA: TGCGCCAGCAGCTTGGGGGACACCCTTTACGAGCAGTACTTC
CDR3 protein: CASSLGDTLYEQYF

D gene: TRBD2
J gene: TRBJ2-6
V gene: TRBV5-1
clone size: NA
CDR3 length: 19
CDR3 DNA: TGCGCCAGCAGCAAGGGACTAGCGGGGGGCTACTCTGGGGCCAACGTCCTGACTTTC
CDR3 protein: CASSKGLAGGYSGANVLTF

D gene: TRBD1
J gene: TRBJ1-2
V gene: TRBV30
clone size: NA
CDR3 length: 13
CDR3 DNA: TGTGCCTGGAGTTCTACAGGGGTGTACGGCTACACCTTC
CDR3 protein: CAWSSTGVYGYTF

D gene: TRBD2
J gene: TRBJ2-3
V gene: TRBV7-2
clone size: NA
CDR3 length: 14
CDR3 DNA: TGTGCCAGCAGGCGGGGGCGGGGGGCGACGACGCAGTATTTT
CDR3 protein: CASRRGRGATTQYF

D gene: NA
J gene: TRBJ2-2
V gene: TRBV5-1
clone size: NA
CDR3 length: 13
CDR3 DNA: TGCGCCAGCAGCCTCACACTAATAGGGGAGCTGTTTTTT
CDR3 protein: CASSLTLIGELFF

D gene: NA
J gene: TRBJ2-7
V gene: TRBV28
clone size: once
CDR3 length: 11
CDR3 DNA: TGTGCCAGCAGCTATATCTACGAGCAGTACTTC
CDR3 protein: CASSYIYEQYF

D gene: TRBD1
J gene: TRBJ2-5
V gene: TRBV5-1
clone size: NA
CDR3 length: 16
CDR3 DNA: TGCGCCAGCAGCCATGACAGGGACAGAGACCAAGAGACCCAGTACTTC
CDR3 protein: CASSHDRDRDQETQYF

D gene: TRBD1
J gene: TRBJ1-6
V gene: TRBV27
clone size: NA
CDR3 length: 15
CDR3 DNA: TGTGCCAGCAGTTCCACGACAGGGGTGAGTTCACCCCTCCACTTT
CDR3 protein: CASSSTTGVSSPLHF